A selection of T cell receptor beta chains follows, all from one sample in a study of identical twins. Each CDR3 protein gets one entry after TCRdb re-called the 5' RACE reads with MiXCR. The table has 700,000 to 950,000 distinct CDR3 sequences, about 12% seen once; the top ten hold around 1.6%. The same sample was also used in a study of yellow fever vaccine responses in identical twins.

Sequencing used PBMCs. The source of these receptors is a woman aged 18-35 years in good health. CDR3s leave out the opening cysteine and the closing phenylalanine or tryptophan. Fields, in order: CDR3 protein, V gene, J gene, D gene. The D gene is left open where the match is weak.

CDR3aa: ASSPGRGQGDNEQF
v_gene: TRBV7-2
j_gene: TRBJ2-1
d_gene: TRBD1

CDR3aa: ASSWVSTDTQY
v_gene: TRBV5-1
j_gene: TRBJ2-3
d_gene: NA

CDR3aa: ASSSLAGRYNEQF
v_gene: TRBV6-5
j_gene: TRBJ2-1
d_gene: TRBD2

CDR3aa: ASSSDARGRALEAF
v_gene: TRBV12-3/TRBV12-4
j_gene: TRBJ1-1
d_gene: NA

CDR3aa: ASSLETGLGNQPQH
v_gene: TRBV7-8
j_gene: TRBJ1-5
d_gene: NA

CDR3aa: ASRTRDSRTGELF
v_gene: TRBV11-2
j_gene: TRBJ2-2
d_gene: TRBD1

CDR3aa: ASSEAETDTQY
v_gene: TRBV2
j_gene: TRBJ2-3
d_gene: NA

CDR3aa: ASTWFDGELF
v_gene: TRBV6-1
j_gene: TRBJ2-2
d_gene: NA

CDR3aa: ASSPREASPSYNEQF
v_gene: TRBV7-9
j_gene: TRBJ2-1
d_gene: NA

CDR3aa: ASSKRLAGGRGETQY
v_gene: TRBV21-1
j_gene: TRBJ2-5
d_gene: NA

CDR3aa: ATKTGSGTEAF
v_gene: TRBV6-4
j_gene: TRBJ1-1
d_gene: TRBD1

CDR3aa: ASLGPTGELF
v_gene: TRBV7-3
j_gene: TRBJ2-2
d_gene: NA

CDR3aa: ASSDRGFTGELF
v_gene: TRBV6-1
j_gene: TRBJ2-2
d_gene: NA

CDR3aa: ASSPGIGWSTDTQY
v_gene: TRBV18
j_gene: TRBJ2-3
d_gene: NA

CDR3aa: ASMRGLKQPQH
v_gene: TRBV12-3/TRBV12-4
j_gene: TRBJ1-5
d_gene: NA

CDR3aa: ASSLGGTGQPQH
v_gene: TRBV7-8
j_gene: TRBJ1-5
d_gene: NA

CDR3aa: ASQPTGVSSPLH
v_gene: TRBV12-3/TRBV12-4
j_gene: TRBJ1-6
d_gene: TRBD1

CDR3aa: SARVVSGADTQY
v_gene: TRBV20-1
j_gene: TRBJ2-3
d_gene: TRBD2

CDR3aa: ASSVLAGGHEQF
v_gene: TRBV6-1
j_gene: TRBJ2-1
d_gene: TRBD2

CDR3aa: ASSSPPGAAKNIQY
v_gene: TRBV28
j_gene: TRBJ2-4
d_gene: NA

CDR3aa: ASSLFSGREDTQY
v_gene: TRBV7-9
j_gene: TRBJ2-3
d_gene: TRBD2

CDR3aa: ASSQDTGGNTEAF
v_gene: TRBV4-2
j_gene: TRBJ1-1
d_gene: TRBD1